One sample yielded the 10 T cell receptor beta chains listed below, sequenced in a study of graft-versus-host responses after intestinal transplantation. Method: immunoSEQ multiplex PCR; TCRdb's copy keeps in-frame clones and lacks some. In the table there are roughly 80,000 clones, around nine tenths of which are singletons. These TCRs' antigens remain unknown. Specimen: unstimulated CD8+ T cells sorted from spleen or lymph node cells, collected before transplant. The receptors were sampled from a human donor who was the organ donor for an intestinal transplant.

This clone turned up a few times. This chain connects TRBV6-6 to TRBJ2-7; the D gene is possibly TRBD2 (6 bases). The germline gives CDR1 MNHNY, CDR2 SVGAGI (reference sequence). The V end was cut by 0 bases, the J end by 2 bases, with 8 bases between. The CDR3 spans 14 residues. CDR3 nucleotides: TGTGCCAGCAGTTACTCCCCTAGCGCCTACGAGCAGTACTTC. Its translation is CASSYSPSAYEQYF.

This chain connects TRBV6-1 to TRBJ2-4; the match to TRBD2 covers 12 bases. The V gene's germline CDR1 is MNHNS and CDR2 SASEGT. CDR3 length equals 15 residues. The V segment lost 5 bases and the J segment 6 bases; nucleotides outside the gene matches: 5. The CDR3 sequence is CASSPLAGGPNIQYF. CDR3 nucleotide sequence: TGTGCCAGCAGTCCTCTAGCGGGGGGGCCAAACATTCAGTACTTC.

Here the CDR3 DNA reads TGCGCCAGCAGCCATGGGGAGACTGATGGCTACACCTTC. Translation gives CASSHGETDGYTF. The chain couples TRBV4-1 to TRBJ1-2; D not certain. V gave up 3 bases and J gave up 6 bases, with 11 bases separating them. This CDR3 comprises 13 residues. The V gene's germline CDR1 is MGHRA and CDR2 YSYEKL.

This chain joins TRBV28 and TRBJ1-5, with TRBD1 as a possible D gene (6 bases). The CDR3 totals 13 residues. CDR1 is MDHEN and CDR2 is SYDVKM in the germline V gene. V lost 4 bases and J 7 bases, leaving 11 bases between the germline ends. In DNA, the CDR3 is TGTGCCAGCAGTTCCCCGGGGGCCCAGCCCCAGCATTTT. It is translated as CASSSPGAQPQHF.

V usage is TRBV5-1 and J usage is TRBJ2-1; D is ambiguous. The length of the CDR3 is 16 residues. V lost 4 bases and J lost 2, with 16 bases in between. Germline loops: CDR1 SGHRS, CDR2 YFSETQ. The CDR3 bases are TGCGCCAGCAGCCCGACGGAACAGTTTCCCTACAATGAGCAGTTCTTC. Translated: CASSPTEQFPYNEQFF.

V is TRBV29-1 and J is TRBJ2-1; tentative D call: TRBD2 (5 bases). The CDR3 has 10 amino acids. Germline CDR1 SQVTM, CDR2 ANQGSEA. Trimming removed 7 bases at V and 13 bases at J, with 14 bases between. The CDR3 sequence is CSATRRHQFF. CDR3 nucleotide sequence: TGCAGCGCCACTAGGAGGCATCAGTTCTTC.

The chain links TRBV9 to TRBJ2-7; TRBD1 agrees at 7 bases. CDR1 and CDR2 from the germline V gene are SGDLS and YYNGEE. Trimming removed 1 base from V and 5 bases from J; junction bases left unmatched: 12. The CDR3 is 16 amino acids. Here the CDR3 DNA reads TGTGCCAGCAGCGTAACCGACAGGGCCATTGGGCACGAGCAGTACTTC. Protein sequence: CASSVTDRAIGHEQYF.

The chain uses TRBV27 and TRBJ1-2, with a possible D match to TRBD1 (6 bases). The germline V gene has CDR1 MNHEY and CDR2 SMNVEV (reference sequence). The CDR3 has 13 residues. The V end was cut by 7 bases, the J end by 6 bases, with 15 bases between. CDR3 DNA: TGTGCCAGCATGGGGGGCGCATCCCATGGCTACACCTTC. The encoded protein is CASMGGASHGYTF.

This chain links TRBV7-9 with TRBJ2-3; D is possibly TRBD2 (5 bases). The CDR3 is 18 residues long. Germline CDR1 is SEHNR and CDR2 is FQNEAQ (reference sequence). Trimming removed 6 bases at V and 0 bases at J, with 22 bases between. The CDR3 nucleotides read TGTGCCAGCAGTCGAATGCGGGTCACAATTTCTAGCACAGATACGCAGTATTTT. Translated: CASSRMRVTISSTDTQYF.

The chain joins TRBV5-4 to TRBJ2-7; 7 bases line up with TRBD1. The V and J ends lost 3 bases and 2 bases, in that order; junction bases with no gene match: 17. The germline V gene has CDR1 SGHNT and CDR2 YYREEE (reference sequence). The CDR3 has 18 amino acids. CDR3 sequence (DNA): TGTGCCAGCAGCTCCCTGGGACAAGGGGGCCATTTAACCTACGAGCAGTACTTC. Its translation is CASSSLGQGGHLTYEQYF.